The sequence of this T cell receptor beta chain was determined in a study of blood T cell repertoires in COVID-19. At the level of the study: The analysed material was cDNA or gDNA that came from T cells, B-cell-depleted T cells, or PBMCs.

The CDR3 runs 15 residues. The V gene end was trimmed by 4 bases and the J gene end by 6 bases; junction bases not matched to a gene: 5. From germline, CDR1 is SGHRS and CDR2 YFSETQ. Original handling: Nucleated cell counts were estimated from reference gene primer amplification. Assay used: immunoSEQ multiplex PCR; TCRdb lists only in-frame clones, some missing. Clonal size and the V and J genes are those of that table, whereas D and trimming came from the DNA. The table has 250,000 to 300,000 clones, 75% to 90% seen once. While infection was still active, Seattle patients were enrolled and then followed longitudinally.

The origin of this receptor is an older woman with COVID-19, enrolled during active disease. This rearrangement joins TRBV5-1 to TRBJ2-2; 11 bases are shared with TRBD1. The sample was peripheral blood. In DNA form, the CDR3 reads TGCGCCAGCAGCACGGGACAGGGGGTCTCCGGGGAGCTGTTTTTT. This codes for CASSTGQGVSGELFF.